A single T cell receptor (beta chain) is shown here with its context. Its antigen is unknown. This sample is part of a study of T cell responses to AZD1222 COVID-19 vaccine. Trimming took off 6 bases at V and 4 bases at J, with 25 bases between the two ends. This CDR3 comprises 17 residues. Per the germline V gene, CDR1 is LNHDA and CDR2 is SQIVND (reference sequence). Sequencing used immunoSEQ multiplex PCR; TCRdb keeps in-frame clones, though not all of them. The table has roughly 80,000 clones, over 80% seen once; the top ten hold 3.5% to 5.5%. Whole-study results and caveats: Sampling that yielded the repertoires occurred only after the peak T cell response. Only a handful of AZD1222 recipients were seropositive at baseline.

The TCR was taken from an adult in good health. The chain is built from TRBV19 and TRBJ2-7; D is possibly TRBD1 (6 bases). The sequencing used peripheral blood, collected on day 0 of MenACWY control vaccination. The CDR3 DNA follows: TGTGCCAGTAGGAGACCCGGGACACCCTTTTTTGAGTACGAGCAGTACTTC. This translates into CASRRPGTPFFEYEQYF.